The 27 T cell receptor beta chains reported below all come from one sample, sequenced in a study of blood T cell repertoires in COVID-19. Measured with immunoSEQ multiplex PCR; TCRdb has only the in-frame clones, and not every one. The profile covers under 300,000 clones, with roughly 88% appearing a single time and approximately 0.8% taken by the ten largest. Sequenced: peripheral blood. The receptors stem from a woman aged 25 to 39 with acute or convalescent COVID-19.

This chain uses TRBV6-2 or TRBV6-3 with TRBJ2-7; unclear D gene. The CDR3 covers 11 residues. Germline V gives CDR1 MNHEY, CDR2 SVGEGT. The V end lost 5 bases, the J end lost 8 bases, and 10 bases lay between the germline ends. The CDR3 DNA reads TGTGCCAGCAGTCCATTTGGGCAGCAGTACTTC. Translating gives CASSPFGQQYF.

CDR3 sequence: CAIRAETYEQYF. In DNA form, the CDR3 reads TGTGCCATCAGGGCAGAAACCTACGAGCAGTACTTC. V usage is TRBV10-3 and J usage is TRBJ2-7; D unclear. CDR1 is ENHRY, CDR2 SYGVKD, per germline. V lost 6 bases and J 2 bases, leaving 8 bases between the germline ends. The CDR3 covers 12 residues.

This chain links TRBV5-8 with TRBJ2-1, with a tentative D call TRBD2 (6 bases). The V end was cut by 4 bases, the J end by 4 bases, with 15 bases between. Germline V lookup: CDR1 SGHTS, CDR2 YDEGEE. The CDR3 loop spans 15 amino acids. The CDR3 coding sequence is TGTGCCAGCAGCCCCACCTGGGACTCTTACAATGAGCAGTTCTTC. It encodes CASSPTWDSYNEQFF.

The J gene is TRBJ1-2, the V gene TRBV2, with a tentative D call TRBD1 (5 bases). The germline V and J ends were trimmed by 5 bases and 2 bases, with 9 bases remaining between them. Per the germline V gene, CDR1 is SNHLY and CDR2 is FYNNEI. The CDR3 totals 13 residues. CDR3 protein: CASSSRGNYGYTF. The CDR3 DNA is TGTGCCAGCAGTTCCCGGGGGAACTATGGCTACACCTTC.

The CDR3 sequence: CASSTQPRAVYGYTF. The CDR3 DNA follows: TGTGCCAGTAGTACCCAGCCGCGGGCGGTCTATGGCTACACCTTC. The V call is TRBV19, the J call TRBJ1-2; no firm D call. Trimming removed 4 bases from V and 4 bases from J, with 16 bases in between. The CDR3 contains 15 residues. In germline, CDR1 is LNHDA, CDR2 SQIVND (reference sequence).

The V call is TRBV24-1, the J call TRBJ2-1; D remains ambiguous. V lost 0 bases and J lost 9, with 14 bases in between. Germline V gene data show CDR1 as KGHDR and CDR2 as SFDVKD. This CDR3 has 15 residues. The CDR3 reads CATSDLGVPQSEQFF. The CDR3 DNA is TGTGCCACCAGTGATTTGGGTGTCCCACAAAGTGAGCAGTTCTTC.

This chain connects TRBV6-1 to TRBJ2-7; 8 bases line up with TRBD1. Germline loops: CDR1 MNHNS, CDR2 SASEGT. J was trimmed by 4 bases and V by 0 bases; bases with no gene match: 26. The CDR3 runs to 22 residues. The CDR3 protein is CASSEALLGQGVLGKAGYEQYF. The CDR3 coding sequence is TGTGCCAGCAGTGAAGCGCTCCTTGGACAGGGCGTGCTCGGGAAAGCAGGTTACGAGCAGTACTTC.

The J gene is TRBJ1-1, the V gene TRBV19; D is unresolved. Germline lookup yields CDR1 LNHDA and CDR2 SQIVND (reference sequence). The ends were cut back, 5 bases at V and 11 bases at J, with 15 bases in the middle. The CDR3 totals 12 residues. CDR3 bases: TGTGCCAGTAGTGCCCCGCCGACGAGGGCTTTCTTT. Its translation is CASSAPPTRAFF.

V and J are TRBV7-2 and TRBJ2-1; D might be TRBD2 (5 bases). The CDR3 contains 13 residues. Between the trimmed V and J ends, which lost 1 base and 7 bases, there was a span of 8 bases. CDR1 and CDR2 from the germline V gene are SGHTA and FQGNSA. The CDR3 DNA reads TGTGCCAGCAGCTTAGGTCTAGCTAATGAGCAGTTCTTC. It is translated as CASSLGLANEQFF.

The gene calls are TRBV27 and TRBJ2-7; D is undetermined. The V end was cut by 5 bases, the J end by 5 bases, with 10 bases between. This CDR3 spans 12 amino acids. The germline V gene has CDR1 MNHEY and CDR2 SMNVEV (reference sequence). CDR3 loop: CASSPSPHEQYF. CDR3 nucleotides: TGTGCCAGCAGTCCCTCTCCCCACGAGCAGTACTTC.

The J gene is TRBJ2-2, the V gene TRBV6-5, with D possibly TRBD1 on 5 matching bases. The CDR3 is 12 residues long. Germline loops: CDR1 MNHEY, CDR2 SVGAGI. Trimming stripped 7 bases from V and 5 bases from J, with 8 bases between. Here the CDR3 reads CASIQGTGELFF. DNA of the CDR3: TGTGCCAGCATCCAGGGAACCGGGGAGCTGTTTTTT.

The V and J genes are TRBV25-1 and TRBJ1-5; 9 nucleotides align to TRBD1. The CDR3 contains 15 residues. The V and J ends lost 7 bases and 6 bases, in that order; junction bases with no gene match: 10. Germline assignment: CDR1 MGHDK and CDR2 SYGVNS. The CDR3 sequence is CASTHGDRERQPQHF. In DNA, the CDR3 is TGTGCCAGCACCCATGGGGACAGGGAACGTCAGCCCCAGCATTTT.

This chain joins TRBV11-3 and TRBJ2-1, with TRBD2 matching 13 bases. V trimming: 5 bases; J trimming: 2 bases; junction bases outside the gene matches: 9. Germline V CDR1 and CDR2: SGHNT, YENEEA. The CDR3 runs 18 residues. The CDR3 sequence is CASSRRTSGSRTYNEQFF. In DNA form, the CDR3 reads TGTGCCAGCAGCCGCCGGACTAGCGGGAGCCGTACCTACAATGAGCAGTTCTTC.

The chain has TRBV6-5 and TRBJ1-5; D is uncertain. Deletions cut 6 bases from V and 4 bases from J, with 10 bases between. Germline assignment: CDR1 MNHEY and CDR2 SVGAGI. The CDR3 is made up of 13 amino acids. The CDR3 protein is CASRQTRNQPQHF. The CDR3 bases are TGTGCCAGCAGACAGACCAGGAATCAGCCCCAGCATTTT.

The J gene is TRBJ1-4, the V gene TRBV2; tentative D call: TRBD1 (5 bases). The CDR3 loop spans 16 amino acids. In germline, CDR1 is SNHLY, CDR2 FYNNEI. V was cut by 0 bases and J by 3 bases, with 11 bases left in between. The CDR3 sequence: CASSEAGRVSNEKLFF. The CDR3 nucleotides read TGTGCCAGCAGTGAAGCGGGCAGGGTTTCTAATGAAAAACTGTTTTTT.

This clone was seen a single time. The chain combines TRBV7-6 with TRBJ2-1, with 7 bases aligning to TRBD2. The length of the CDR3 is 18 residues. From germline, CDR1 is SGHVS and CDR2 FNYEAQ. V was pared by 1 base and J by 6 bases, with 15 bases of the junction left unmatched. The DNA of the CDR3 is TGTGCCAGCAGCTTAGGGTTAATTCGGGGGAGGGAGTCCAATGAGCAGTTCTTC. It encodes CASSLGLIRGRESNEQFF. Using reference TRBV7-6 and TRBJ2-1 for the parts outside the CDR3, the full variable domain is GAGVSQSPRYKVTKRGQDVALRCDPISGHVSLYWYRQALGQGPEFLTYFNYEAQQDKSGLPNDRFSAERPEGSISTLTIQRTEQRDSAMYRCASSLGLIRGRESNEQFFGPGTRLTVL.

This chain links TRBV5-1 with TRBJ2-7; 7 nucleotides agree with TRBD1. CDR3 length equals 14 residues. V dropped 5 bases and J dropped 3; count of bases not matched to a gene: 8. CDR1 SGHRS and CDR2 YFSETQ come from the germline V gene. In nucleotides, the CDR3 is TGCGCCAGCAGTCCCGGACAGGCTAACTACGAGCAGTACTTC. It codes for CASSPGQANYEQYF.

The chain recombines TRBV27 with TRBJ2-1; 8 bases line up with TRBD1. Trimming removed 4 bases from V and 3 bases from J; junction bases left unmatched: 8. Germline CDR1 and CDR2: MNHEY and SMNVEV (reference sequence). CDR3 length: 16 residues. CDR3 DNA sequence: TGTGCCAGCAGTTCTCAGGGGGCGGTGGACTACAATGAGCAGTTCTTC. This codes for CASSSQGAVDYNEQFF.

Comments on this clone: Mismatch with germline at one junction end may stem from a read error. The chain uses TRBV3-1 (or the pseudogene TRBV3-2) and TRBJ2-7, with a tentative D call TRBD2 (6 bases). The CDR3 extends over 19 amino acids. The germline CDR1 and CDR2 sequences are LGHDT and YNNKEL (reference sequence). CDR3 nucleotide sequence: TGTGCCAGCAGCGAAGAAGCCCCCCTGGGTGTCGGGAGTCCCTACGAGCAGTACTTC. Translation: CASSEEAPLGVGSPYEQYF.

V gene TRBV7-6 combines with J gene TRBJ2-7; TRBD2 agrees at 7 bases. From germline, CDR1 is SGHVS and CDR2 FNYEAQ. The ends lost 2 bases at V and 3 bases at J; junction bases unmatched: 4. This CDR3 has 14 residues. CDR3 in DNA: TGTGCCAGCAGCTTATCTGCTAGCGGCTACGAGCAGTACTTC. Protein product: CASSLSASGYEQYF. Filled out from reference TRBV7-6 and TRBJ2-7, the complete variable domain reads GAGVSQSPRYKVTKRGQDVALRCDPISGHVSLYWYRQALGQGPEFLTYFNYEAQQDKSGLPNDRFSAERPEGSISTLTIQRTEQRDSAMYRCASSLSASGYEQYFGPGTRLTVT.

CDR3 coding DNA: TGTGCCAGTATGAGGACTAGTTCAGGGAAATACGAGCAGTACTTC. This sequence encodes CASMRTSSGKYEQYF. The chain joins TRBV19 to TRBJ2-7; 7 bases are shared with TRBD2. The CDR3 extends over 15 amino acids. V was pared by 7 bases and J by 4 bases, with 13 bases of the junction left unmatched. Looked up from germline, CDR1 is LNHDA and CDR2 is SQIVND (reference sequence).

The chain combines TRBV13 with TRBJ2-7, with 9 bases aligning to TRBD2. Germline values: CDR1 PRHDT, CDR2 FYEKMQ (reference sequence). Unmatched junction bases numbered 6, after V lost 4 bases and J lost 2 bases. This CDR3 contains 15 residues. CDR3 nucleotide sequence: TGTGCCAGCAGCTCAAGACTAGCGGACCCCTACGAGCAGTACTTC. It translates to CASSSRLADPYEQYF.

This sequence joins TRBV11-2 and TRBJ2-1, with D tentatively TRBD2 (7 bases). This CDR3 region has 13 residues. Trimming took 4 bases from V and 9 from J, leaving 13 bases between them. The germline V gene encodes CDR1 SGHAT and CDR2 FQNNGV. CDR3 nucleotides: TGTGCCAGCAGCTACCCGAGGGGGGGTGAGCAGTTCTTC. It yields the protein CASSYPRGGEQFF.

The rearrangement links TRBV27 to TRBJ2-7; 11 bases line up with TRBD1. The V and J ends lost 9 bases and 6 bases, in that order; junction bases with no gene match: 16. CDR1 is MNHEY and CDR2 is SMNVEV in the germline V gene (reference sequence). This CDR3 has 16 amino acids. The CDR3 sequence is CARTFPPGQGDSEQYF. In DNA, the CDR3 is TGTGCCAGGACTTTCCCCCCGGGACAGGGGGACTCCGAGCAGTACTTC.

This chain joins TRBV30 and TRBJ1-4; 7 bases map to TRBD1. V was pared by 1 base and J by 6 bases, with 5 bases of the junction left unmatched. This CDR3 spans 14 amino acids. Germline loops: CDR1 GTSNPN, CDR2 SVGIG (reference sequence). The CDR3, as DNA: TGTGCCTGGAGTGGGGACAGCCAGGATGAAAAACTGTTTTTT. Translated: CAWSGDSQDEKLFF.

CDR3 bases: TGTGCCAGCAGTATTTCCCAGAACACTGAAGCTTTCTTT. This codes for CASSISQNTEAFF. V is TRBV25-1 and J is TRBJ1-1, with no clear D. Germline CDR1 reads MGHDK; CDR2 reads SYGVNS. The CDR3 runs to 13 residues. With 5 bases removed from V and 1 base from J, the gap between germline ends came to 8 bases.

This chain links TRBV19 with TRBJ2-7; 7 nucleotides agree with TRBD2. The germline CDR1 and CDR2 sequences are LNHDA and SQIVND (reference sequence). V was clipped by 6 bases and J by 2 bases; unmatched bases: 10. The CDR3 runs 15 residues. As DNA, the CDR3 is TGTGCCAGTAGCGGGGGGTGGGGATACGCCTACGAGCAGTACTTC. Its protein product is CASSGGWGYAYEQYF.